Presented here are 29 T cell receptor beta chains from one specimen sequenced in a study of T cell responses to AZD1222 COVID-19 vaccine. Assay used: immunoSEQ multiplex PCR; TCRdb lists only in-frame clones, some missing. Of 130,000 to 150,000 clones in the sample, around 89% are singletons; the top ten hold 3% to 4%. This sample comprised peripheral blood, obtained on day 0 of MenACWY control vaccination. These receptors were taken from an adult in good health.

The CDR3 nucleotides are TGTGCCAGCAGAACCGGGGACCGGGAGGGAACTGAAGCTTTCTTT. It translates to CASRTGDREGTEAFF. The chain carries TRBV28 and TRBJ1-1; D perhaps matches TRBD1 (5 bases). The V gene lost 6 bases and the J gene lost 5 bases, with 19 bases spanning the gap. This CDR3 spans 15 amino acids. CDR1 and CDR2 (germline): MDHEN, SYDVKM.

V usage is TRBV18 and J usage is TRBJ2-2; D call uncertain. This CDR3 has 15 residues. V lost 2 bases, J lost 5 bases, and 12 bases lay in between. CDR1 is KGHSH, CDR2 LQKENI, per germline. The DNA for the CDR3 is TGTGCCAGCTCACCAGCGACCCCGAGGACCGGGGAGCTGTTTTTT. Residues: CASSPATPRTGELFF.

This chain connects TRBV19 to TRBJ2-1; TRBD2 matches at 10 bases. V gave up 5 bases and J gave up 3 bases; unmatched junction bases: 4. Germline assignment: CDR1 LNHDA and CDR2 SQIVND (reference sequence). CDR3 length equals 15 residues. CDR3 sequence: CASSLAGEHYNEQFF. CDR3 DNA sequence: TGTGCCAGTAGTCTAGCGGGAGAACACTACAATGAGCAGTTCTTC.

The rearrangement joins TRBV5-6 to TRBJ2-4, with unresolved D. This CDR3 region has 13 residues. The V gene's germline CDR1 is SGHDT and CDR2 YYEEEE. Trimming removed 7 bases at V and 5 bases at J, with 13 bases between. Here the CDR3 reads CASDRSSENIQYF. CDR3 nucleotide sequence: TGTGCCAGCGACCGAAGTTCGGAAAACATTCAGTACTTC.

This clone was picked up one time. The genes are TRBV14 and TRBJ2-1; D is unresolved. Germline values: CDR1 SGHDN, CDR2 FVKESK. V was pared by 6 bases and J by 4 bases, with 10 bases between. This CDR3 region has 13 residues. The CDR3 reads CASRGKGYNEQFF. The CDR3 region has the DNA TGTGCCAGCAGAGGGAAAGGGTACAATGAGCAGTTCTTC.

The chain carries TRBV5-1 and TRBJ1-2, with D unresolved. The CDR3 loop spans 13 amino acids. Germline V gene data show CDR1 as SGHRS and CDR2 as YFSETQ. The V and J ends lost 0 bases and 2 bases respectively, with 5 bases between them. The CDR3 here is CASSLDKNYGYTF. Written as DNA, the CDR3 is TGCGCCAGCAGCTTGGACAAAAACTATGGCTACACCTTC.

The chain has TRBV7-2 and TRBJ1-6; D ambiguous. V gave up 1 base and J gave up 10 bases, with 5 bases separating them. CDR3 length: 12 amino acids. Germline CDR1 and CDR2: SGHTA and FQGNSA. The DNA of the CDR3 is TGTGCCAGCAGCTTAGACGGATCACCCCTCCACTTT. It yields the protein CASSLDGSPLHF.

The V call is TRBV4-3, the J call TRBJ1-2, with D hard to call. Trimming removed 0 bases at V and 5 bases at J, with 7 bases between. The CDR3 covers 13 residues. Germline loops: CDR1 LGHNA, CDR2 YSLEER. CDR3 in amino acids: CASSQDTGYGYTF. The CDR3 DNA follows: TGCGCCAGCAGCCAAGATACCGGGTATGGCTACACCTTC.

This chain joins TRBV27 and TRBJ2-7; no reliable D call. The CDR3 sequence is 15 residues long. V was clipped by 6 bases and J by 1 base, with 16 bases between them. Per the germline V gene, CDR1 is MNHEY and CDR2 is SMNVEV (reference sequence). The CDR3 DNA is TGTGCCAGCAGGCGAACCCCCACAGAGTCCTACGAGCAGTACTTC. Translating gives CASRRTPTESYEQYF.

This clone was detected once. This sequence joins TRBV18 and TRBJ2-3; 9 nucleotides match TRBD2. Trimming removed 0 bases from V and 9 bases from J; junction bases left unmatched: 10. There are 16 residues in the CDR3. In germline, CDR1 is KGHSH, CDR2 LQKENI. The CDR3 region is CASSPPASGTRSTQYF. CDR3 nucleotides: TGTGCCAGCTCACCACCGGCTAGCGGGACAAGATCGACGCAGTATTTT.

This clone was seen just once. The chain employs TRBV24-1 and TRBJ2-1; TRBD1 aligns across 8 bases. The germline V gene encodes CDR1 KGHDR and CDR2 SFDVKD. This CDR3 comprises 16 residues. J was trimmed by 6 bases and V by 0 bases; bases with no gene match: 6. CDR3 in DNA: TGTGCCACCAGTGATTTGGGACAGGGAGATTTCAATGAGCAGTTCTTC. Amino acids: CATSDLGQGDFNEQFF.

This clone was counted once. This chain joins TRBV24-1 and TRBJ2-3; TRBD1 matches 8 bases. This CDR3 region has 18 residues. V lost 4 bases and J lost 6; bases outside the gene matches: 17. Germline CDR1 KGHDR, CDR2 SFDVKD. CDR3: CATSEQTRDQGAADTQYF. CDR3 DNA: TGTGCCACCAGTGAGCAGACGAGGGATCAGGGGGCCGCGGATACGCAGTATTTT.

The rearrangement joins TRBV28 to TRBJ2-3; D not resolved. V was cut by 6 bases and J by 0 bases, with 13 bases left in between. This CDR3 contains 15 residues. Per the germline V gene, CDR1 is MDHEN and CDR2 is SYDVKM. CDR3 coding DNA: TGTGCCAGCAGGAGCTCACGCCATAGCACAGATACGCAGTATTTT. Translated: CASRSSRHSTDTQYF.

V gene TRBV5-5 combines with J gene TRBJ1-1; D is unresolved. Germline lookup yields CDR1 SGHKS and CDR2 YYEKEE (reference sequence). CDR3 size: 13 residues. Deletions cut 1 base from V and 1 base from J, with 5 bases between. CDR3 residues: CASSLWGNTEAFF. The CDR3 coding sequence is TGTGCCAGCAGCTTGTGGGGGAACACTGAAGCTTTCTTT.

The V gene is TRBV7-2, the J gene TRBJ1-3; D is ambiguous. The CDR3 sequence is 14 residues long. Germline values: CDR1 SGHTA, CDR2 FQGNSA. The V end was cut by 5 bases, the J end by 8 bases, with 16 bases between. The DNA of the CDR3 is TGTGCCAGCAGCCTCCGGAGGTCAGAAGACACCATATATTTT. Translating gives CASSLRRSEDTIYF. The full variable domain, rest sourced from reference TRBV7-2 and TRBJ1-3, is GAGVSQSPSNKVTEKGKDVELRCDPISGHTALYWYRQSLGQGLEFLIYFQGNSAPDKSGLPSDRFSAERTGGSVSTLTIQRTQQEDSAVYLCASSLRRSEDTIYFGEGSWLTVV.

The chain uses TRBV3-1 (or the pseudogene TRBV3-2) and TRBJ1-6; D unclear. This CDR3 is 15 amino acids long. Germline CDR1 is LGHDT and CDR2 is YNNKEL (reference sequence). V lost 4 bases to trimming and J lost 7 bases, with 14 bases between them. CDR3 loop: CASSLRTARNSPLHF. Written as DNA, the CDR3 is TGTGCCAGCAGCCTTAGGACCGCCCGGAATTCACCCCTCCACTTT.

The chain is built from TRBV18 and TRBJ1-2; TRBD1 matches at 9 bases. Germline values: CDR1 KGHSH, CDR2 LQKENI. This CDR3 contains 14 residues. Trimming cost V 3 bases and J 2 bases; bases outside gene matches: 1. CDR3 DNA sequence: TGTGCCAGCTCACCGGGACAGGGAAACTATGGCTACACCTTC. Its translation: CASSPGQGNYGYTF.

The V and J genes are TRBV7-2 and TRBJ2-1; D is perhaps TRBD2 (5 bases). Per the germline V gene, CDR1 is SGHTA and CDR2 is FQGNSA. This CDR3 spans 13 amino acids. Trimming pared 6 bases from V and 2 bases from J, leaving 8 bases between. CDR3 region: CASSPGTYNEQFF. For the CDR3, the DNA is TGTGCCAGCAGTCCCGGGACCTACAATGAGCAGTTCTTC. The variable domain in full, completed from reference TRBV7-2 and TRBJ2-1, reads GAGVSQSPSNKVTEKGKDVELRCDPISGHTALYWYRQSLGQGLEFLIYFQGNSAPDKSGLPSDRFSAERTGGSVSTLTIQRTQQEDSAVYLCASSPGTYNEQFFGPGTRLTVL.

The chain is built from TRBV7-3 and TRBJ1-1; TRBD1 aligns across 9 bases. The length of the CDR3 is 12 residues. Per the germline V gene, CDR1 is SGHTA and CDR2 is FQGTGA. V dropped 3 bases and J dropped 9; count of bases not matched to a gene: 2. The CDR3 spells CASSFGTGQAFF. The CDR3 nucleotides are TGTGCCAGCAGCTTCGGGACAGGGCAAGCTTTCTTT.

The genes are TRBV11-1 and TRBJ1-1; 7 bases map to TRBD1. Germline V lookup: CDR1 SGHAT, CDR2 FQDESV (reference sequence). Losses at the gene ends were 2 bases for V and 1 base for J; bases not matched to a gene: 1. CDR3 length equals 14 residues. Here the CDR3 DNA reads TGTGCCAGCAGCTTATGGGACAGGAACACTGAAGCTTTCTTT. This translates into CASSLWDRNTEAFF. Based on the CDR3 plus reference TRBV11-1 and TRBJ1-1, the full variable domain is EAEVAQSPRYKITEKSQAVAFWCDPISGHATLYWYRQILGQGPELLVQFQDESVVDDSQLPKDRFSAERLKGVDSTLKIQPAELGDSAMYLCASSLWDRNTEAFFGQGTRLTVV.

The chain has TRBV19 and TRBJ1-1; a possible D gene is TRBD1 (6 bases). CDR1 and CDR2 from the germline V gene are LNHDA and SQIVND (reference sequence). The V end was cut by 4 bases, the J end by 0 bases, with 12 bases between. CDR3 length equals 15 residues. The CDR3 is CASSRATGLNTEAFF. The DNA for the CDR3 is TGTGCCAGTAGTAGGGCGACAGGTCTGAACACTGAAGCTTTCTTT. The complete variable domain, with remaining parts taken from reference TRBV19 and TRBJ1-1, reads DGGITQSPKYLFRKEGQNVTLSCEQNLNHDAMYWYRQDPGQGLRLIYYSQIVNDFQKGDIAEGYSVSREKKESFPLTVTSAQKNPTAFYLCASSRATGLNTEAFFGQGTRLTVV.

V gene TRBV7-2 combines with J gene TRBJ2-3; a weak D match, TRBD2 (5 bases). The CDR3 consists of 16 residues. V was pared by 2 bases and J by 0 bases, with 12 bases between. Germline V lookup: CDR1 SGHTA, CDR2 FQGNSA. CDR3 region: CASSLRPGYSTDTQYF. The CDR3, as DNA: TGTGCCAGCAGCTTAAGGCCGGGATATAGCACAGATACGCAGTATTTT.

V is TRBV18 and J is TRBJ1-3; D is perhaps TRBD1 (6 bases). From germline, CDR1 is KGHSH and CDR2 LQKENI. Deletions cut 2 bases from V and 4 bases from J, with 18 bases between. This CDR3 is 17 amino acids long. CDR3: CASSPTGQGLSGNTIYF. The CDR3, as DNA: TGTGCCAGCTCACCAACGGGTCAGGGGCTTTCCGGAAACACCATATATTTT.

The genes are TRBV11-3 and TRBJ1-2, with D perhaps TRBD1 (6 bases). The germline V gene has CDR1 SGHNT and CDR2 YENEEA. The CDR3 runs 15 residues. With 5 bases removed from V and 3 bases from J, the gap between germline ends came to 16 bases. CDR3 DNA: TGTGCCAGCAGCGTCGGGACACTCAAGGACTATGGCTACACCTTC. As protein: CASSVGTLKDYGYTF.

This chain joins TRBV2 and TRBJ1-1; D remains unclear. V was cut by 6 bases and J by 5 bases, with 7 bases left in between. The CDR3 covers 11 residues. Germline CDR1 SNHLY, CDR2 FYNNEI. The CDR3 sequence is CASRGWTEAFF. DNA of the CDR3: TGTGCCAGCAGGGGGTGGACTGAAGCTTTCTTT. The full variable domain, with the rest looked up from reference TRBV2 and TRBJ1-1, is EPEVTQTPSHQVTQMGQEVILRCVPISNHLYFYWYRQILGQKVEFLVSFYNNEISEKSEIFDDQFSVERPDGSNFTLKIRSTKLEDSAMYFCASRGWTEAFFGQGTRLTVV.

V is TRBV4-1 and J is TRBJ2-1; 7 bases map to TRBD2. Trimming at V came to 3 bases and at J to 10 bases, leaving 3 bases not matched to a gene. Germline CDR1 is MGHRA and CDR2 is YSYEKL. The CDR3 runs 12 residues. The CDR3 DNA is TGCGCCAGCAGCCACGGGGGGACGGAGCAGTTCTTC. Its translation: CASSHGGTEQFF.

The V call is TRBV11-3, the J call TRBJ2-1, with TRBD2 identical over 9 bases. From germline, CDR1 is SGHNT and CDR2 YENEEA. CDR3 size: 14 residues. J gave up 10 bases and V 1 base, and 5 bases lay outside the gene matches. The CDR3 DNA sequence: TGTGCCAGCAGCTTAGGGCGGGGGGGCAGAGAGCAGTTCTTC. Translating gives CASSLGRGGREQFF.

CDR3 nucleotide sequence: TGTGCCAGCAGCGCCGGGACAGGGATTTACGAGCAGTACTTC. It is translated as CASSAGTGIYEQYF. V and J are TRBV7-6 and TRBJ2-7; 9 bases align to TRBD1. The V gene end was trimmed by 5 bases and the J gene end by 4 bases; junction bases not matched to a gene: 6. This CDR3 is 14 amino acids long. Per germline, CDR1 SGHVS and CDR2 FNYEAQ.

This clone was recorded at least ten times. V and J are TRBV7-2 and TRBJ1-2; 9 nucleotides line up with TRBD1. Germline-derived CDR1 and CDR2 are SGHTA and FQGNSA. This CDR3 is built from 15 residues. V was pared by 1 base and J by 8 bases, with 8 bases of the junction left unmatched. The CDR3: CASSLDPTGGGGYTF. The CDR3 DNA reads as TGTGCCAGCAGCTTAGACCCTACAGGGGGCGGGGGCTACACCTTC.